One sample yielded the 23 T cell receptor beta chains listed below, sequenced in a study of blood T cells in healthy people across ages (dated by TCRdb to the mid-2010s). Receptors were amplified or captured by 5' RACE. TCRdb lists the instrument as Illumina HiSeq 2500. A second PCR of roughly 6 to 11 cycles was run with a J-beta primer mix and a sample-barcoded 5' primer. The public reads were quality trimmed at Q25 with fastp and then assembled into clones with MiXCR by TCRdb, keeping productive beta chains. Entries that share a CDR3 protein sequence are merged under the most common genes and DNA. In all, the sample holds 750,000 to 1,000,000 distinct CDR3 sequences, and 25% to 30% of those were seen once. Roughly 10% of the sample is in the top ten clones. This sample also appeared in a second study, on T cells of mothers and their children.

Sequenced input: blood. The receptors were gathered from a woman in her thirties or forties in good health.

The chain is built from TRBV7-2 and TRBJ2-3; D gene ambiguous. There are 15 residues in the CDR3. Trimming cost V 0 bases and J 2 bases, with 9 bases left between them. CDR1 SGHTA and CDR2 FQGNSA come from the germline V gene. CDR3 DNA: TGTGCCAGCAGCTTAGCGGGGATATACACAGATACGCAGTATTTT. Amino acids: CASSLAGIYTDTQYF.

The chain recombines TRBV21-1 with TRBJ2-5; TRBD2 reflects the table's D call only, with no check against the DNA. TRBV21-1 is noted as a pseudogene. The length of the CDR3 is 13 residues. CDR3 sequence: CASSLGEAPSSYF. CDR3 bases: TGTGCCAGCAGCTTAGGGGAGGCGCCTTCGTCGTACTTC.

This clonotype was observed a handful of times. CDR3 residues: CASSLGSGNLNYGYTF. The CDR3 DNA reads TGTGCCAGCAGCTTAGGCAGCGGGAACCTTAACTATGGCTACACCTTC. The genes are TRBV7-2 and TRBJ1-2, with D uncertain. CDR1 is SGHTA and CDR2 is FQGNSA in the germline V gene. The CDR3 is 16 amino acids. V dropped 1 base and J dropped 1 base, with 13 bases sitting between them.

Note on this clonotype: Germline and junction disagree at one end, which may indicate a read error. The rearrangement links TRBV20-1 to TRBJ2-3; possibly TRBD1 or TRBD2 for D (5 bases each). Germline loops: CDR1 DFQATT, CDR2 SNEGSKA (reference sequence). The CDR3 has 12 amino acids. The CDR3 sequence is CSAQGPPDTQYF. In DNA form, the CDR3 reads TGTAGTGCCCAGGGACCCCCGGATACGCAGTATTTT.

In the case of this clonotype: A much larger clonotype is one base distant, so this may be a read error. The chain employs TRBV29-1 and TRBJ2-1; 9 nucleotides match TRBD1. The CDR3 sequence is 13 residues long. Germline loops: CDR1 SQVTM, CDR2 ANQGSEA. Trimming took 7 bases from V and 13 from J; bases not matched to a gene: 14. The CDR3 protein is CSATQGADETQFF. CDR3 bases: TGCAGCGCCACACAGGGGGCGGACGAGACCCAGTTCTTC.

This clonotype came up a few times. This rearrangement joins TRBV27 to TRBJ1-6; TRBD1 might be the D (5 bases). V lost 3 bases and J lost 4, with 10 bases in between. Per the germline V gene, CDR1 is MNHEY and CDR2 is SMNVEV (reference sequence). This CDR3 is built from 15 residues. The CDR3 region is CASSLGVGYNSPLHF. For the CDR3, the DNA is TGTGCCAGCAGTTTGGGGGTGGGGTATAATTCACCCCTCCACTTT.

The J gene is TRBJ1-5, the V gene TRBV12-3 or TRBV12-4; no definite D call. The V and J ends lost 4 bases and 6 bases respectively, with 13 bases between them. The CDR3 length is 14 residues. CDR3 DNA: TGTGCCAGCAGTTCGCTGGAGGGCAGTCAGCCCCAGCATTTT. It translates to CASSSLEGSQPQHF.

There are many counts of this clonotype. V is TRBV10-3 and J is TRBJ1-4, with 7 nucleotides matching TRBD1. Germline V lookup: CDR1 ENHRY, CDR2 SYGVKD. Trimming at V came to 0 bases and at J to 8 bases, leaving 3 bases not matched to a gene. The CDR3 totals 14 residues. CDR3 loop: CAISESGQAEKLFF. CDR3 nucleotide sequence: TGTGCCATCAGTGAGTCAGGACAGGCCGAAAAACTGTTTTTT.

In this sample, this clonotype turned up many times. The rearrangement uses TRBV10-3 and TRBJ2-3, with a tentative D call TRBD2 (5 bases). The CDR3 extends over 15 amino acids. The germline V gene encodes CDR1 ENHRY and CDR2 SYGVKD. V was trimmed by 2 bases and J by 0 bases, leaving 9 bases between them. As DNA, the CDR3 is TGTGCCATCAGTGAGGGGCGAGGGAGCACAGATACGCAGTATTTT. Translating gives CAISEGRGSTDTQYF.

In its sample, this clonotype was seen many times. The CDR3: CASSLTSGGQSYEQYF. The CDR3 coding sequence is TGTGCCAGCTCCCTAACTAGCGGGGGCCAATCCTACGAGCAGTACTTC. The chain combines TRBV18 with TRBJ2-7; 11 bases are shared with TRBD2. Germline CDR1 and CDR2: KGHSH and LQKENI. V lost 6 bases to trimming and J lost 1 base; unmatched junction nucleotides: 8. This CDR3 is built from 16 residues.

This clonotype has a count of ten or more. The chain employs TRBV21-1 and TRBJ2-7. TRBV21-1 is assigned pseudogene status. This CDR3 comprises 15 residues. The CDR3 bases are TGTGCCAGCAGCAAAGAGACCCTTGGTCCCTACGAGCAGTACTTC. Translating gives CASSKETLGPYEQYF.

This clonotype was detected only once. The rearrangement joins TRBV16 to TRBJ1-2, with D maybe TRBD1 (6 bases). The germline V gene has CDR1 KGHSY and CDR2 FQNENV. The germline V and J ends were trimmed by 5 bases and 9 bases, with 16 bases remaining between them. This CDR3 has 13 residues. CDR3 amino acids: CASSYNRDMSYTF. In DNA, the CDR3 is TGTGCCAGCAGCTACAATCGGGACATGAGCTACACCTTC.

This clonotype has a handful of counts. One junction end does not reproduce the germline sequence, and a read error may be involved. This sequence joins TRBV12-3 or TRBV12-4 and TRBJ2-1; D remains ambiguous. This CDR3 region has 12 residues. Here the CDR3 reads CASSFNNNGQFF. Written as DNA, the CDR3 is TGTGCCAGCAGTTTCAATAACAATGGGCAGTTCTTC.

In this sample, this clonotype turned up a few times. CDR3 loop: CASSATSGVTDTQYF. CDR3 DNA sequence: TGTGCCAGCAGCGCGACTAGCGGGGTTACAGATACGCAGTATTTT. This chain joins TRBV7-9 and TRBJ2-3; 11 positions match TRBD2. This CDR3 has 15 residues. The V segment lost 5 bases and the J segment 3 bases; nucleotides outside the gene matches: 4. Germline lookup yields CDR1 SEHNR and CDR2 FQNEAQ (reference sequence).

The chain combines TRBV5-1 with TRBJ2-3; 10 nucleotides agree with TRBD1. Unmatched junction bases numbered 9, after V lost 2 bases and J lost 3 bases. CDR3 size: 17 residues. Germline V gene data show CDR1 as SGHRS and CDR2 as YFSETQ. The CDR3 here is CASSLHRGGQGTDTQYF. CDR3 nucleotide sequence: TGCGCCAGCAGCTTACATCGGGGGGGACAGGGGACAGATACGCAGTATTTT. Complete variable domain (other parts from reference TRBV5-1 and TRBJ2-3): KAGVTQTPRYLIKTRGQQVTLSCSPISGHRSVSWYQQTPGQGLQFLFEYFSETQRNKGNFPGRFSGRQFSNSRSEMNVSTLELGDSALYLCASSLHRGGQGTDTQYFGPGTRLTVL.

V is TRBV20-1 and J is TRBJ2-4; 11 nucleotides match TRBD2. The J call may be in error: the DNA end matches TRBJ2-5 better. The germline V gene encodes CDR1 DFQATT and CDR2 SNEGSKA (reference sequence). The CDR3 covers 15 residues. The CDR3 nucleotides read TGCAGTGCTAGAGATCTAGCGGGAGGCCAAGAGACCCAGTACTTC. Encoded protein: CSARDLAGGQETQYF.

In regard to this clonotype: A much larger clone sits a single nucleotide away, making a read error possible. The CDR3 loop reads CSAIGHGAYNEQFF. The CDR3 nucleotides read TGCAGTGCGATCGGCCACGGCGCCTACAATGAGCAGTTCTTC. The chain recombines TRBV20-1 with TRBJ2-1; no clear D gene. The germline CDR1 and CDR2 sequences are DFQATT and SNEGSKA (reference sequence). The V and J ends lost 6 bases and 2 bases respectively, with 14 bases between them. CDR3 length: 14 amino acids.

The chain joins TRBV5-5 to TRBJ2-7; D remains ambiguous. CDR3 size: 14 residues. Germline CDR1 and CDR2: SGHKS and YYEKEE (reference sequence). The ends were cut back, 7 bases at V and 2 bases at J, with 16 bases in the middle. Here the CDR3 DNA reads TGTGCCAGCTCACCAGCTTTGAGTGCCTACGAGCAGTACTTC. As protein: CASSPALSAYEQYF.

This clonotype has only a few counts. The genes are TRBV9 and TRBJ1-6; D perhaps matches TRBD1 (5 bases). Trimming shortened V by 5 bases and J by 5 bases, and 11 bases separated the two germline ends. CDR1 SGDLS and CDR2 YYNGEE come from the germline V gene. The CDR3 has 14 residues. In nucleotides, the CDR3 is TGTGCCAGCAGTGAGGCAGGGAATAATTCACCCCTCCACTTT. It codes for CASSEAGNNSPLHF.

This clonotype has a handful of counts. This rearrangement joins TRBV20-1 to TRBJ2-2, with no clear D. V was pared by 0 bases and J by 7 bases, with 6 bases between. Germline CDR1 DFQATT, CDR2 SNEGSKA (reference sequence). The CDR3 has 12 residues. Here the CDR3 DNA reads TGCAGTGCTAGAGATCGGGTCGGGGAGCTGTTTTTT. This gives the protein CSARDRVGELFF.

A few counts support this clonotype. The chain has TRBV29-1 and TRBJ2-6; no clear D. Trimming left V 2 bases short and J 0 bases short, with 11 bases between. The CDR3 runs to 16 residues. Germline CDR1 SQVTM, CDR2 ANQGSEA. The CDR3 DNA sequence: TGCAGCGTTGAATTGGGCGGATACTCTGGGGCCAACGTCCTGACTTTC. Translation gives CSVELGGYSGANVLTF.

This sequence joins TRBV5-1 and TRBJ2-7; a possible D gene is TRBD2 (5 bases). Between the trimmed V and J ends, which lost 0 bases and 7 bases, there was a span of 20 bases. The germline V gene has CDR1 SGHRS and CDR2 YFSETQ. The CDR3 has 16 residues. Written as DNA, the CDR3 is TGCGCCAGCAGCTTGGGTAGCGCGAGCTCCTACAATGAGCAGTACTTC. Its translation: CASSLGSASSYNEQYF. Supplemented by reference TRBV5-1 and TRBJ2-7, the full variable domain reads KAGVTQTPRYLIKTRGQQVTLSCSPISGHRSVSWYQQTPGQGLQFLFEYFSETQRNKGNFPGRFSGRQFSNSRSEMNVSTLELGDSALYLCASSLGSASSYNEQYFGPGTRLTVT.

The chain employs TRBV7-9 and TRBJ1-1; D perhaps matches TRBD1 (5 bases). V lost 2 bases to trimming and J lost 4 bases, with 17 bases between them. This CDR3 is 16 amino acids long. CDR1 is SEHNR, CDR2 FQNEAQ, per germline (reference sequence). CDR3 nucleotide sequence: TGTGCCAGCAGCTTATACCTCAGGGCGGGGGGCACTGAAGCTTTCTTT. It specifies CASSLYLRAGGTEAFF. The entire variable domain, with the rest obtained from reference TRBV7-9 and TRBJ1-1, is as follows: DTGVSQNPRHKITKRGQNVTFRCDPISEHNRLYWYRQTLGQGPEFLTYFQNEAQLEKSRLLSDRFSAERPKGSFSTLEIQRTEQGDSAMYLCASSLYLRAGGTEAFFGQGTRLTVV.